This T cell receptor (beta chain) was profiled in a study of response to subunit inactivated influenza vaccine. Study conclusions and caveats: Authors suggested few new T cells are recruited by each seasonal influenza vaccination.

Note on this clonotype: Its specificity is not known.

MiXCR was run by TCRdb on the RT-PCR reads, yielding one entry per CDR3 protein. Of 500,000 or so distinct CDR3 sequences listed, over 9.5% are singletons. The CDR3 totals 14 residues. In germline, CDR1 is SNHLY, CDR2 FYNNEI. Losses at the gene ends were 10 bases for V and 3 bases for J; bases not matched to a gene: 10. This clonotype was sampled from a man aged 45-65 years who received an inactivated influenza vaccine. The V gene is TRBV2, the J gene TRBJ2-7; 9 nucleotides agree with TRBD2. Sequencing used PBMCs from blood, obtained about 40 days after vaccination. CDR3 amino acids: CATYKELAGYEQYF. The CDR3 DNA reads as TGTGCCACCTATAAGGAACTAGCGGGCTACGAGCAGTACTTC.